The 10 T cell receptor beta chains in this list originate from one sample, sequenced in a study of T cells in Graves' hyperthyroidism and ophthalmopathy. TCR beta CDR3 region amplification was performed from RNA transcripts. TCR CDR3 underwent first-round RT-PCR with the HTBI primer set. TCRdb re-called the multiplex PCR reads through MiXCR, storing one row per CDR3 protein. The repertoire includes hundreds of thousands of distinct CDR3 sequences, around a sixth of them detected once, and roughly a quarter sits in the top ten. Sequenced material: blood. Receptor source: a young woman with Graves' hyperthyroidism that later progressed to Graves' ophthalmopathy.

The V call is TRBV7-9, the J call TRBJ1-1, with 10 bases aligning to TRBD1. CDR1 is SEHNR and CDR2 is FQNEAQ in the germline V gene (reference sequence). J gave up 0 bases and V 1 base, and 2 bases lay outside the gene matches. The CDR3 loop spans 16 amino acids. Here the CDR3 DNA reads TGTGCCAGCAGCTTAGACGGACAGGGGGTGAACACTGAAGCTTTCTTT. Amino acid sequence: CASSLDGQGVNTEAFF.

This clonotype has a count of ten or more. This rearrangement joins TRBV7-9 to TRBJ2-3; no clear D gene. Trimming shortened V by 1 base and J by 2 bases, and 10 bases separated the two germline ends. Germline CDR1 reads SEHNR; CDR2 reads FQNEAQ (reference sequence). The CDR3 consists of 15 residues. The CDR3 is CASSLGVSNTDTQYF. DNA for the CDR3: TGTGCCAGCAGCTTAGGAGTCAGCAACACAGATACGCAGTATTTT.

The J gene is TRBJ2-3, the V gene TRBV5-1; tentatively, D is TRBD1 (5 bases). Germline CDR1 SGHRS, CDR2 YFSETQ. V was shortened by 5 bases and J by 2 bases, with 12 bases between the two germline ends. The CDR3 totals 14 residues. CDR3 protein: CASRVGHLTDTQYF. DNA for the CDR3: TGCGCCAGCAGGGTAGGACATCTCACAGATACGCAGTATTTT.

This clonotype was observed a handful of times. A much larger clone sits a single nucleotide away, making a read error possible. The chain employs TRBV28 and TRBJ1-2; 7 nucleotides line up with TRBD1. The CDR3 spans 13 residues. Germline values: CDR1 MDHEN, CDR2 SYDVKM. Here the CDR3 DNA reads TGTGCCAGCAGAGACAGGGCGGGGTATGGCCACACCTTC. Translating gives CASRDRAGYGHTF.

Remarks on this clonotype: This may be a read error, as it is one base from a much larger clone. The chain links TRBV6-5 to TRBJ2-1; 8 bases are shared with TRBD1. The germline V gene encodes CDR1 MNHEY and CDR2 SVGAGI. Trimming at V came to 4 bases and at J to 12 bases, leaving 14 bases not matched to a gene. There are 15 residues in the CDR3. The chain's CDR3 is CASSLAPGDRIGQFF. DNA for the CDR3: TGTGCCAGCAGTTTAGCCCCCGGGGACAGGATTGGGCAGTTCTTC.

The V and J genes are TRBV7-3 and TRBJ1-3, with D perhaps TRBD1 (5 bases). CDR3 length equals 16 residues. The V gene lost 3 bases and the J gene lost 3 bases, with 15 bases spanning the gap. Germline V gene data show CDR1 as SGHTA and CDR2 as FQGTGA. CDR3 in amino acids: CASSFVRSGRGNTIYF. CDR3 in DNA: TGTGCCAGCAGCTTCGTCAGGTCAGGGCGTGGAAACACCATATATTTT.

This clonotype was found many times. V and J are TRBV27 and TRBJ2-1, with 10 nucleotides matching TRBD2. V gave up 5 bases and J gave up 6 bases; unmatched junction bases: 19. This CDR3 has 19 residues. Germline loops: CDR1 MNHEY, CDR2 SMNVEV (reference sequence). The CDR3 DNA sequence: TGTGCCAGCAGTCTTCTTCGTGGAGGGTGGCTAGCGGGAGTCAATGAGCAGTTCTTC. Its translation is CASSLLRGGWLAGVNEQFF.

Many counts were recorded for this clonotype. The rearrangement uses TRBV27 and TRBJ1-1; TRBD1 agrees at 9 bases. With V trimmed by 5 bases and J by 5 bases, 6 bases remained unmatched. The V gene's germline CDR1 is MNHEY and CDR2 SMNVEV (reference sequence). This CDR3 is 14 amino acids long. CDR3 coding DNA: TGTGCCAGCAGTCTGCGACAGGGGGGGACTGAAGCTTTCTTT. Translating gives CASSLRQGGTEAFF.

The table lists this clonotype with a few counts. This chain connects TRBV28 to TRBJ1-3; tentative D call: TRBD1 (5 bases). The CDR3 runs to 11 residues. Trimming cost V 7 bases and J 10 bases, with 11 bases left between them. Per germline, CDR1 MDHEN and CDR2 SYDVKM. For the CDR3, the DNA is TGTGCCAGCACGGGACTTAAGACCATATATTTT. Encoded protein: CASTGLKTIYF.

This clonotype has a handful of counts. The J gene is TRBJ1-2, the V gene TRBV24-1; D might be TRBD1 (6 bases). This CDR3 is 15 amino acids long. V was trimmed by 1 base and J by 4 bases, leaving 12 bases between them. Germline lookup yields CDR1 KGHDR and CDR2 SFDVKD. The CDR3 nucleotides are TGTGCCACCAGTGATTTTAAGGGGGAAAGCTATGGCTACACCTTC. This translates into CATSDFKGESYGYTF.